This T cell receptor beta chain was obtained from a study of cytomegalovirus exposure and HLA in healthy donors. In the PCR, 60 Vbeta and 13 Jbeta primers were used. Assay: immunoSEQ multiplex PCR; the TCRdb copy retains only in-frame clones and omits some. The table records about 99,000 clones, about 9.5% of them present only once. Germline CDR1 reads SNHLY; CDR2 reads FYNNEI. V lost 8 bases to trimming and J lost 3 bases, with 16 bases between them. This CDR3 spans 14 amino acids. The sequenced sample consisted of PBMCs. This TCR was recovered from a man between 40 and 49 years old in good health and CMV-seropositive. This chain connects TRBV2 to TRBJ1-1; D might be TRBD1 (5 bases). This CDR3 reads CASRRPTQDTEAFF. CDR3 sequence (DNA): TGTGCCAGCCGAAGACCTACACAGGACACTGAAGCTTTCTTT.